Listed here are 32 T cell receptor beta chains from one sample, sequenced in a study of T cells in Graves' hyperthyroidism and ophthalmopathy. Amplification of TCR beta CDR3 regions was performed using RNA transcripts as template. The primer set for the first-round RT-PCR of the TCR CDR3 was HTBI. TCRdb called the multiplex PCR reads again in MiXCR, with one record for every CDR3 protein. The table lists under 400,000 distinct CDR3 sequences, approximately 14% of them singletons. Sequenced material: blood. Receptor source: a woman in her fifties or sixties with Graves' ophthalmopathy.

This clonotype occurred many times. The V call is TRBV20-1, the J call TRBJ2-7; either TRBD1 or TRBD2 may fit D (6 bases each). This CDR3 region has 12 residues. V was cut by 4 bases and J by 3 bases, with 10 bases left in between. Germline values: CDR1 DFQATT, CDR2 SNEGSKA (reference sequence). The CDR3 protein is CSAKGGFYEQYF. DNA of the CDR3: TGCAGTGCTAAGGGGGGATTCTACGAGCAGTACTTC.

This clonotype showed up just once. The rearrangement uses TRBV5-1 and TRBJ2-3, with D perhaps matching TRBD1 (6 bases). Trimming pared 4 bases from V and 2 bases from J, leaving 17 bases between. CDR3 length: 16 amino acids. Germline V gene sequence: CDR1 SGHRS, CDR2 YFSETQ. This chain's CDR3 is CASSLGTNTYTDTQYF. CDR3 bases: TGCGCCAGCAGCCTAGGGACAAACACCTACACAGATACGCAGTATTTT.

This clonotype was observed a few times. This sequence joins TRBV27 and TRBJ2-7, with TRBD1 identical over 10 bases. The CDR3 contains 16 residues. Per germline, CDR1 MNHEY and CDR2 SMNVEV (reference sequence). V shed 5 bases and J 6 bases; nucleotides not matched to a gene: 13. The CDR3 DNA sequence: TGTGCCAGCAGTGGATCTGGGACAGGGGCTCTCATCGAGCAGTACTTC. Its translation is CASSGSGTGALIEQYF.

Notes on this clonotype: A much more abundant neighbour one base away suggests this may be a read error. The chain combines TRBV20-1 with TRBJ2-1, with TRBD1 matching 11 bases. The end of the DNA fits TRBJ2-7 better, so the J call may be wrong. CDR1 and CDR2 (germline): DFQATT, SNEGSKA (reference sequence). The CDR3 is made up of 14 amino acids. CDR3 nucleotide sequence: TGCAGTGCCAGGGGACAGGGGGATTACAATGAGCAGTACTTC. It codes for CSARGQGDYNEQYF.

This clonotype was recorded many times. The rearrangement uses TRBV20-1 and TRBJ2-1; D uncertain. Germline-derived CDR1 and CDR2 are DFQATT and SNEGSKA (reference sequence). Trimming stripped 6 bases from V and 5 bases from J, with 5 bases between. The CDR3 totals 10 residues. The CDR3 loop is CSARNNEQFF. The CDR3 region has the DNA TGCAGTGCACGGAACAATGAGCAGTTCTTC.

In this sample, this clonotype turned up many times. This chain joins TRBV7-2 and TRBJ1-1, with D possibly TRBD1 on 5 matching bases. The V end lost 8 bases, the J end lost 1 base, and 14 bases lay between the germline ends. Germline assignment: CDR1 SGHTA and CDR2 FQGNSA. CDR3 length equals 14 residues. CDR3 amino acids: CASRLGRGNTEAFF. The CDR3 nucleotides read TGTGCCAGCCGACTCGGAAGGGGGAACACTGAAGCTTTCTTT.

This clonotype was detected ten times or more. This sequence joins TRBV28 and TRBJ2-3; the D is unclear. Germline CDR1 MDHEN, CDR2 SYDVKM. This CDR3 spans 14 amino acids. Trimming pared 3 bases from V and 4 bases from J, leaving 11 bases between. For the CDR3, the DNA is TGTGCCAGCAGTTTTAGCCAGGCGGCAGATACGCAGTATTTT. As protein: CASSFSQAADTQYF.

The chain combines TRBV2 with TRBJ2-2; the match to TRBD1 covers 8 bases. CDR1 and CDR2 from the germline V gene are SNHLY and FYNNEI. The junction had 5 bases not matched to a gene; V was cut back by 7 bases and J by 4 bases. This CDR3 has 14 residues. CDR3 region: CASKWTGSTGELFF. CDR3 nucleotides: TGTGCCAGCAAATGGACAGGGAGCACCGGGGAGCTGTTTTTT.

This clonotype was picked up many times. This chain joins TRBV9 and TRBJ2-1, with a possible D match to TRBD2 (6 bases). Germline V gene data show CDR1 as SGDLS and CDR2 as YYNGEE. The V end was cut by 1 base, the J end by 14 bases, with 16 bases between. The CDR3 is 13 amino acids. The CDR3, as DNA: TGTGCCAGCAGCGTACTCGGGAGCAGTCCGGAGTTCTTC. Residues: CASSVLGSSPEFF.

J is TRBJ2-2 and V is TRBV6-1; D may be TRBD1 (6 bases). This CDR3 comprises 13 residues. Germline lookup yields CDR1 MNHNS and CDR2 SASEGT. V lost 6 bases and J 4 bases, leaving 9 bases between the germline ends. CDR3 sequence (DNA): TGTGCCAGCAGGCAGGGGTCCACCGGGGAGCTGTTTTTT. It codes for CASRQGSTGELFF.

This clonotype appeared a few times. The chain uses TRBV7-8 and TRBJ1-5; D remains unclear. CDR3 size: 16 residues. V dropped 2 bases and J dropped 4 bases, with 15 bases sitting between them. Germline V gives CDR1 SGHVS, CDR2 FQNEAQ. The CDR3 nucleotides read TGTGCCAGCAGCTTACTTCAAACGGAATTTAATCAGCCCCAGCATTTT. Translated, it gives CASSLLQTEFNQPQHF.

The CDR3, as DNA: TGTGCCATCGACCGGGACTTGAACTACGAGCAGTACTTC. Protein product: CAIDRDLNYEQYF. The rearrangement joins TRBV6-1 to TRBJ2-7; tentative D call: TRBD2 (6 bases). Deletions cut 10 bases from V and 3 bases from J, with 16 bases between. Germline V gives CDR1 MNHNS, CDR2 SASEGT. This CDR3 comprises 13 residues.

V usage is TRBV28 and J usage is TRBJ2-5; 8 positions agree with TRBD2. Trimming cost V 2 bases and J 4 bases; bases outside gene matches: 6. The CDR3 is made up of 15 amino acids. Germline CDR1 reads MDHEN; CDR2 reads SYDVKM. The CDR3 is CASSLEGGLVETQYF. For the CDR3, the DNA is TGTGCCAGCAGTTTAGAGGGGGGACTAGTAGAGACCCAGTACTTC.

At least ten counts were recorded for this clonotype. The chain couples TRBV7-8 to TRBJ2-7; D ambiguous. V lost 1 base, J lost 2 bases, and 12 bases lay in between. The CDR3 length is 15 residues. CDR1 and CDR2 (germline): SGHVS, FQNEAQ. The CDR3 DNA sequence: TGTGCCAGCAGCTTAGAGCGTACACCCGCCTACGAGCAGTACTTC. This sequence encodes CASSLERTPAYEQYF.

In its sample, this clonotype was seen many times. This sequence joins TRBV11-2 and TRBJ2-3; no definite D call. The CDR3 is 12 amino acids. The germline V gene has CDR1 SGHAT and CDR2 FQNNGV. Trimming removed 5 bases from V and 4 bases from J, with 7 bases in between. The CDR3: CASSRVSDTQYF. The CDR3 region has the DNA TGTGCCAGCAGCCGAGTATCAGATACGCAGTATTTT.

There are many counts of this clonotype. V usage is TRBV28 and J usage is TRBJ2-3; 9 bases match TRBD2. The germline V gene has CDR1 MDHEN and CDR2 SYDVKM. V lost 5 bases to trimming and J lost 0 bases; unmatched junction nucleotides: 6. The CDR3 totals 16 residues. The CDR3 region has the DNA TGTGCCAGCAGTACTTTAGCGGGGGCTAGCACAGATACGCAGTATTTT. Its translation: CASSTLAGASTDTQYF.

This chain links TRBV2 with TRBJ2-1; 10 positions agree with TRBD2. With V trimmed by 5 bases and J by 5 bases, 9 bases remained unmatched. This CDR3 is built from 16 residues. CDR1 and CDR2 from the germline V gene are SNHLY and FYNNEI. In DNA form, the CDR3 reads TGTGCCAGCAGTCCTCCGGGGACTAGCGTAGACAATGAGCAGTTCTTC. It is translated as CASSPPGTSVDNEQFF.

CDR3 bases: TGCGCCAGCAGGTTAGCTAGCGGGAGAGGCGGGGCCAACGTCCTGACTTTC. Its protein is CASRLASGRGGANVLTF. This chain connects TRBV5-1 to TRBJ2-6, with TRBD2 identical over 10 bases. Germline assignment: CDR1 SGHRS and CDR2 YFSETQ. This CDR3 has 17 residues. V lost 5 bases, J lost 4 bases, and 9 bases stayed unmatched.

This clonotype was detected a few times. The CDR3 nucleotides are TGTGCCAGCAGTACCTTAGCGGGAGGGTACGAGCAGTTCTTC. It codes for CASSTLAGGYEQFF. The chain is built from TRBV27 and TRBJ2-1; 11 nucleotides agree with TRBD2. Germline V CDR1 and CDR2: MNHEY, SMNVEV (reference sequence). The CDR3 is made up of 14 amino acids. With V trimmed by 5 bases and J by 10 bases, 7 bases remained unmatched.

V usage is TRBV3-1 and J usage is TRBJ2-2; TRBD1 aligns across 9 bases. J gave up 7 bases and V 4 bases, and 7 bases lay outside the gene matches. Germline CDR1 is LGHDT and CDR2 is YNNKEL (reference sequence). CDR3 length: 15 amino acids. In nucleotides, the CDR3 is TGTGCCAGCAGCCCCGGACAGGGGACGGGCGGGGAGCTGTTTTTT. Residues: CASSPGQGTGGELFF.

This clonotype was recorded only once. The rearrangement uses TRBV3-1 and TRBJ1-5; perhaps TRBD1 as D (6 bases). The CDR3 has 15 residues. Germline V gives CDR1 LGHDT, CDR2 YNNKEL (reference sequence). V was clipped by 1 base and J by 4 bases, with 11 bases between them. CDR3 sequence (DNA): TGTGCCAGCAGCCAAGGAGGACAGTTGAATCAGCCCCAGCATTTT. Its translation: CASSQGGQLNQPQHF.

This clonotype was seen repeatedly, ten times or more. This chain uses TRBV5-1 with TRBJ1-1; TRBD1 might be the D (6 bases). With 2 bases removed from V and 7 bases from J, the gap between germline ends came to 9 bases. The CDR3 contains 12 residues. Germline V gene data show CDR1 as SGHRS and CDR2 as YFSETQ. This CDR3 reads CASSFPGVEAFF. The DNA of the CDR3 is TGCGCCAGCAGCTTCCCAGGGGTTGAAGCTTTCTTT.

The chain couples TRBV24-1 to TRBJ1-5; TRBD1 is a possible D gene (5 bases). Trimming shortened V by 9 bases and J by 5 bases, and 16 bases separated the two germline ends. This CDR3 is built from 14 residues. From germline, CDR1 is KGHDR and CDR2 SFDVKD. The CDR3 nucleotides read TGTGCCACCTCGGCCGGGGGAGCCTATCAGCCCCAGCATTTT. It yields the protein CATSAGGAYQPQHF.

This clonotype was observed at least ten times. V and J are TRBV6-5 and TRBJ2-7; no clear D gene. Germline V gene lookup returns CDR1 MNHEY and CDR2 SVGAGI. The CDR3 consists of 15 residues. V was cut by 0 bases and J by 2 bases, with 11 bases left in between. CDR3 bases: TGTGCCAGCAGTTACTCTCCAGAAATTACCTACGAGCAGTACTTC. The encoded protein is CASSYSPEITYEQYF.

This clonotype was counted at least ten times. The rearrangement links TRBV28 to TRBJ2-4; D may be TRBD1 (6 bases). V was clipped by 2 bases and J by 4 bases, with 15 bases between them. The V gene's germline CDR1 is MDHEN and CDR2 SYDVKM. The CDR3 runs 16 residues. CDR3 residues: CASSLQRTGWKNIQYF. CDR3 DNA: TGTGCCAGCAGTTTACAAAGAACAGGGTGGAAAAACATTCAGTACTTC.

This clonotype appeared many times. V is TRBV13 and J is TRBJ1-2; the D gene is possibly TRBD1 (6 bases). Germline-derived CDR1 and CDR2 are PRHDT and FYEKMQ (reference sequence). CDR3 length: 12 residues. V shed 7 bases and J shed 2 bases, with 8 bases lying between them. In nucleotides, the CDR3 is TGTGCCAGCACTCAGGGGAACTATGGCTACACCTTC. As protein: CASTQGNYGYTF.

This clonotype was observed a few times. This CDR3 reads CASLRDGGNQPQHF. The DNA of the CDR3 is TGTGCCAGCCTCAGGGACGGGGGCAATCAGCCCCAGCATTTT. V gene TRBV28 combines with J gene TRBJ1-5, with D maybe TRBD1 (5 bases). The V end lost 8 bases, the J end lost 2 bases, and 13 bases lay between the germline ends. This CDR3 spans 14 amino acids. Germline lookup yields CDR1 MDHEN and CDR2 SYDVKM.

This clonotype was seen repeatedly, ten times or more. This chain links TRBV7-2 with TRBJ2-6, with 7 nucleotides matching TRBD2. The CDR3 totals 18 residues. The ends lost 7 bases at V and 4 bases at J; junction bases unmatched: 16. The V gene's germline CDR1 is SGHTA and CDR2 FQGNSA. The CDR3 here is CASNYGGRPEAGANVLTF. The CDR3, as DNA: TGTGCCAGCAACTACGGGGGGAGGCCGGAAGCAGGGGCCAACGTCCTGACTTTC. Using reference TRBV7-2 and TRBJ2-6 for the parts outside the CDR3, the full variable domain is GAGVSQSPSNKVTEKGKDVELRCDPISGHTALYWYRQSLGQGLEFLIYFQGNSAPDKSGLPSDRFSAERTGGSVSTLTIQRTQQEDSAVYLCASNYGGRPEAGANVLTFGAGSRLTVL.

This clonotype appeared a few times. The J gene is TRBJ2-5, the V gene TRBV2; TRBD2 matches 10 bases. This CDR3 region has 13 residues. CDR1 and CDR2 (germline): SNHLY, FYNNEI. The junction had 2 bases not matched to a gene; V was cut back by 3 bases and J by 7 bases. CDR3 coding DNA: TGTGCCAGCAGTGAGGCTAGCGGGGGGACCCAGTACTTC. Translating it yields CASSEASGGTQYF.

A note on this clonotype: It may be a read error: a sequence one base away is much more abundant. This chain links TRBV12-3 or TRBV12-4 with TRBJ2-1; the match to TRBD2 covers 11 bases. The CDR3 contains 16 residues. The CDR3, as DNA: TGTGCCGGCAGTCAACCCGGGACTAGCGGATACAATGAGCAGTTCTTC. Protein sequence: CAGSQPGTSGYNEQFF.

Ten or more counts support this clonotype. The rearrangement uses TRBV3-1 and TRBJ1-6; TRBD1 might be the D (5 bases). Trimming pared 3 bases from V and 7 bases from J, leaving 10 bases between. The CDR3 length is 14 residues. Germline V gene data show CDR1 as LGHDT and CDR2 as YNNKEL (reference sequence). The CDR3 DNA sequence: TGTGCCAGCAGCCATGGCAGGGCGAATTCACCCCTCCACTTT. The encoded protein is CASSHGRANSPLHF.

A word on this clonotype: The junction and the germline gene differ at one end; a read error may be behind it. The chain links TRBV27 to TRBJ2-6; D might be TRBD1 or TRBD2, each matching 6 bases. Germline values: CDR1 MNHEY, CDR2 SMNVEV (reference sequence). This CDR3 contains 13 residues. CDR3 sequence reads: CACRGAGANVLTF. CDR3 DNA sequence: TGCGCTTGTAGGGGGGCCGGGGCCAACGTCCTGACTTTC.